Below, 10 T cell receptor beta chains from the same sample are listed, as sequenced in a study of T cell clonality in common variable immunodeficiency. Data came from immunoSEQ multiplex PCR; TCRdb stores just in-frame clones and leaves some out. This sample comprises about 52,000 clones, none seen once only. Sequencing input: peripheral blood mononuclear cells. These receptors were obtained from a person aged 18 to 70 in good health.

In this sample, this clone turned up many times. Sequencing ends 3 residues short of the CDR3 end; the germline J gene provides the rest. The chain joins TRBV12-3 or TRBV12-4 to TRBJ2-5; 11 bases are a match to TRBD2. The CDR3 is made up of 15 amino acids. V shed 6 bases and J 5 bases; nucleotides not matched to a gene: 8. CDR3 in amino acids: CASSPLAGGWETQYF. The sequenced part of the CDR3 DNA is TGTGCCAGCAGCCCCTTAGCGGGAGGGTGGGAGACC.

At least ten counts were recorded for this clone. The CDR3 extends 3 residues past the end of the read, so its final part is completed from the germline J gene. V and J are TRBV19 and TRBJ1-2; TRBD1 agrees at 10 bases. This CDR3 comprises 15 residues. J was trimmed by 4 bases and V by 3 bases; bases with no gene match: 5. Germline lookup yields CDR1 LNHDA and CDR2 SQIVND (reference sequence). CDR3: CASSIPGQGVYGYTF. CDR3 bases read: TGTGCCAGTAGTATCCCTGGACAGGGGGTCTATGGC. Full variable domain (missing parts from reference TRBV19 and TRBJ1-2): DGGITQSPKYLFRKEGQNVTLSCEQNLNHDAMYWYRQDPGQGLRLIYYSQIVNDFQKGDIAEGYSVSREKKESFPLTVTSAQKNPTAFYLCASSIPGQGVYGYTFGSGTRLTVV.

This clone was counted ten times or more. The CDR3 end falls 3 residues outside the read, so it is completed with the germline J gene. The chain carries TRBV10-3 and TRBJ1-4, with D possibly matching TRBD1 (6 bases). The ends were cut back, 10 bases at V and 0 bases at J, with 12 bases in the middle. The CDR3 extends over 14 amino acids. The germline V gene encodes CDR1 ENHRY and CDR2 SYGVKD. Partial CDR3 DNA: TGTGCCACCCAGGGGCAGGCAACTAATGAAAAA. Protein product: CATQGQATNEK. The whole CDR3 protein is CATQGQATNEKLFF.

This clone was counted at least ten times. The CDR3 sequence: CSAPGTAYNEQFF. CDR3 bases read: TGCAGTGCTCCCGGGACAGCTTACAATGAG. This chain joins TRBV20-1 and TRBJ2-1; 7 nucleotides match TRBD1. Read data end 3 residues before the CDR3 end; the end is taken from the germline J gene. Per germline, CDR1 DFQATT and CDR2 SNEGSKA (reference sequence). There are 13 residues in the CDR3. J lost 4 bases, V lost 5 bases, and 5 bases had no gene match.

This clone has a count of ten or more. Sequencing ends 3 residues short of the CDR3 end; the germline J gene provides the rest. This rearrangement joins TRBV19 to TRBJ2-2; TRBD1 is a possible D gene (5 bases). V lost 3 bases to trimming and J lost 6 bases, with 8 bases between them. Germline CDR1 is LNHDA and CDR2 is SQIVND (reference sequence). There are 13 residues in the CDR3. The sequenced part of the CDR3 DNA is TGTGCCAGTAGTATCTCAGGGCCCGGGGAG. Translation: CASSISGPGE. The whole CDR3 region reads CASSISGPGELFF.

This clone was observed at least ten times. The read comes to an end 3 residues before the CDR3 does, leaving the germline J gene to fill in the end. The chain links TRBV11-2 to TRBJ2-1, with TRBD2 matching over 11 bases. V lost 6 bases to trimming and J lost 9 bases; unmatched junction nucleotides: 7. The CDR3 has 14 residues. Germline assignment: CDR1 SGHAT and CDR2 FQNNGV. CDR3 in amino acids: CASRVIAGGAEQFF. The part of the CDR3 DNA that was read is TGTGCCAGCAGAGTAATAGCGGGAGGGGCTGAG.

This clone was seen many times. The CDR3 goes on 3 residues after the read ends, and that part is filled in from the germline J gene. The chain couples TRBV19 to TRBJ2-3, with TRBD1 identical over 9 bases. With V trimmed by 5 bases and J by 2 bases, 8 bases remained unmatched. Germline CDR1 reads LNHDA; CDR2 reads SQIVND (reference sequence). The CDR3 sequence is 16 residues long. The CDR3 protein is CASSSRTGEATDTQYF. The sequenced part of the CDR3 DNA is TGTGCCAGTAGTTCTCGGACAGGGGAGGCCACAGATACG.

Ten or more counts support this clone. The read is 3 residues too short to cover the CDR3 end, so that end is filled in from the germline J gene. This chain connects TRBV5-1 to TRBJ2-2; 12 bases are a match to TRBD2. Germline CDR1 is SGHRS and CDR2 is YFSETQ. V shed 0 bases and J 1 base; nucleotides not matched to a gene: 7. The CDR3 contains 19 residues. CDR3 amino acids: CASSLDGSGLAGNTGELFF. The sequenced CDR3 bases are TGCGCCAGCAGCTTGGATGGATCGGGACTAGCGGGGAACACCGGGGAG.

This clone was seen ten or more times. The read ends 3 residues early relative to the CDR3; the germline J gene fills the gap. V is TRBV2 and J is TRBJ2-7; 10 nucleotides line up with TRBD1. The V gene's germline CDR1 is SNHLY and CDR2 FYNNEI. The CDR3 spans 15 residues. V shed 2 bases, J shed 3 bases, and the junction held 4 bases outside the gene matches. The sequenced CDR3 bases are TGTGCCAGCAGTGAAAGGACAGGGGGGATCTACGAG. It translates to CASSERTGGIYE. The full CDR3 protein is CASSERTGGIYEQYF.

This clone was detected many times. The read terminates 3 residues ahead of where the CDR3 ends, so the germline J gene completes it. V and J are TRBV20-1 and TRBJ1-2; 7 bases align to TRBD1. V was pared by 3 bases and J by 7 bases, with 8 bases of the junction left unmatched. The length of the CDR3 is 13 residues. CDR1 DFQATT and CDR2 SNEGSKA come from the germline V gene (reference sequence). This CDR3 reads CSARHRGWGGYTF. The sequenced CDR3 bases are TGCAGTGCTAGGCACAGGGGATGGGGTGGC.